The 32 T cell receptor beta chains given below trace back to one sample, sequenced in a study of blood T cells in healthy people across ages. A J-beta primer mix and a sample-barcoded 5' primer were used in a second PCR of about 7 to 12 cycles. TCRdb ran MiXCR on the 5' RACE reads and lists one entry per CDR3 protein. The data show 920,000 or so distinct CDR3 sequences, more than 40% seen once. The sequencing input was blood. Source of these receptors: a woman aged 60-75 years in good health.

CDR3 residues: CSARDRTSGAYEQYF. As DNA, the CDR3 is TGCAGTGCTAGAGACCGGACTAGCGGCGCCTACGAGCAGTACTTC. The V and J genes are TRBV20-1 and TRBJ2-7, with 10 bases identical to TRBD2. CDR3 length: 15 residues. Germline-derived CDR1 and CDR2 are DFQATT and SNEGSKA (reference sequence). V was clipped by 0 bases and J by 2 bases; unmatched bases: 4.

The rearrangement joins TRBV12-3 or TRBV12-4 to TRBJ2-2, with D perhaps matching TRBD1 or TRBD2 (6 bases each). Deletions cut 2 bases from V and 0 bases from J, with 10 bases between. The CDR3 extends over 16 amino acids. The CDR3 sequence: CASSLWGASNTGELFF. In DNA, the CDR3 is TGTGCCAGCAGTTTATGGGGGGCTTCGAACACCGGGGAGCTGTTTTTT.

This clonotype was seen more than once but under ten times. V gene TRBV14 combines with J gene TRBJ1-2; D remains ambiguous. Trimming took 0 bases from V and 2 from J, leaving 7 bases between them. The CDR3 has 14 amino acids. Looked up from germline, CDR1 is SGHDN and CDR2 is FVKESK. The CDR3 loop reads CASSQDRRNYGYTF. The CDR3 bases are TGTGCCAGCAGCCAAGATCGGAGGAACTATGGCTACACCTTC.

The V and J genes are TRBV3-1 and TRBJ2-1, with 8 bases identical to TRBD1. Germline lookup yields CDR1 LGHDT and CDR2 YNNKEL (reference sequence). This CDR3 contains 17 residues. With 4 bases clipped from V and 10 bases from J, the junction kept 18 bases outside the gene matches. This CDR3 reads CASSPRTGPSTMSEQFF. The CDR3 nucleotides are TGTGCCAGCAGCCCGAGGACAGGGCCATCTACAATGAGCGAGCAGTTCTTC.

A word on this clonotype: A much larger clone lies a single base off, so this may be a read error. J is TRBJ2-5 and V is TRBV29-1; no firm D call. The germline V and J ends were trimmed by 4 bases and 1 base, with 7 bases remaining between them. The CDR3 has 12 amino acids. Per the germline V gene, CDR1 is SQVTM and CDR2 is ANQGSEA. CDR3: CSVAGVQETQYF. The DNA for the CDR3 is TGCAGCGTTGCTGGGGTCCAAGAGACCCAGTACTTC.

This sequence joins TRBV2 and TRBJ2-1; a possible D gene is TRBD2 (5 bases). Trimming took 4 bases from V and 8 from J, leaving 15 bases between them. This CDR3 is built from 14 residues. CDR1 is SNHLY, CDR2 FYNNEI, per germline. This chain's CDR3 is CASSVGSLADEQFF. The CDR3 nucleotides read TGTGCCAGCAGTGTTGGTTCTCTAGCCGATGAGCAGTTCTTC.

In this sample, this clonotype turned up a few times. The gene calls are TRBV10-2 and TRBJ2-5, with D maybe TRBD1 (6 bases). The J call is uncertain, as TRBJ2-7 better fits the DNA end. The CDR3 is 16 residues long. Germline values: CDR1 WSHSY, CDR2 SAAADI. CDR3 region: CASRKGDTAVSYEQYF. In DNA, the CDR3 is TGCGCCAGCAGAAAGGGGGACACAGCGGTGTCCTACGAGCAGTACTTC.

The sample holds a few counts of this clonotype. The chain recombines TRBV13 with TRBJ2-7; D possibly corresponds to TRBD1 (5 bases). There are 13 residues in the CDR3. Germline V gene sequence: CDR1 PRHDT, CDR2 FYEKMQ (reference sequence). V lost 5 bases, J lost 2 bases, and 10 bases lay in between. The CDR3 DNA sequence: TGTGCCAGCAGCACAGACAGAGCCTACGAGCAGTACTTC. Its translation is CASSTDRAYEQYF. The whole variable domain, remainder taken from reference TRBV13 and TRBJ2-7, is AAGVIQSPRHLIKEKRETATLKCYPIPRHDTVYWYQQGPGQDPQFLISFYEKMQSDKGSIPDRFSAQQFSDYHSELNMSSLELGDSALYFCASSTDRAYEQYFGPGTRLTVT.

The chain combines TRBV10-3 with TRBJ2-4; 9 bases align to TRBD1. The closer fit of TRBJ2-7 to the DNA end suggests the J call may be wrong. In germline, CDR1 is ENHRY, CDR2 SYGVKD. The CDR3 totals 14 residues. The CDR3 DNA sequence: TGTGCCACAAATCTTGGGACAGGGTCCTACGAGCAGTACTTC. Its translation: CATNLGTGSYEQYF.

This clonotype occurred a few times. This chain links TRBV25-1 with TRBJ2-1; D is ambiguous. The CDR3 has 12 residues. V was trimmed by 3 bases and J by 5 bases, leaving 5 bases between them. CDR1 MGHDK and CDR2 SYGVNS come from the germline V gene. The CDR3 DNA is TGTGCCAGCAGTGACTACCACAATGAGCAGTTCTTC. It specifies CASSDYHNEQFF.

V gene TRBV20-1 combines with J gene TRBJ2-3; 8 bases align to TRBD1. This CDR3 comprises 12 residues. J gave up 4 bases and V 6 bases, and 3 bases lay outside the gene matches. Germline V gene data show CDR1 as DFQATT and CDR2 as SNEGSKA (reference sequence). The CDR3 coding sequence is TGCAGTGCCGAGACAGGGGCAGATACGCAGTATTTT. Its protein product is CSAETGADTQYF.

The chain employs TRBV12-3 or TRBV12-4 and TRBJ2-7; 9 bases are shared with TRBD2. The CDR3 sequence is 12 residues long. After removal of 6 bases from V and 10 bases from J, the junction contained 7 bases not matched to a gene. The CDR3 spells CASRVAGESQYF. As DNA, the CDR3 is TGTGCCAGCAGGGTAGCGGGAGAGAGTCAGTACTTC.

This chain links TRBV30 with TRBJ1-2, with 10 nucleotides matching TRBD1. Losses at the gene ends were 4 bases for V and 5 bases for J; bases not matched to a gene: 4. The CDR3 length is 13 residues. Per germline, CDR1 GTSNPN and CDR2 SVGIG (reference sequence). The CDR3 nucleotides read TGTGCCTGGACCAGGGACAGGGGTTATGGCTACACCTTC. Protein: CAWTRDRGYGYTF.

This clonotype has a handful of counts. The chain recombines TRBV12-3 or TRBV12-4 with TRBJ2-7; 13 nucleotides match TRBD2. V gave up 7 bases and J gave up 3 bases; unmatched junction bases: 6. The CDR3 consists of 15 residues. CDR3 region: CASTLLAGGGYEQYF. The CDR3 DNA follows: TGTGCCAGCACCCTACTAGCGGGAGGGGGCTACGAGCAGTACTTC.

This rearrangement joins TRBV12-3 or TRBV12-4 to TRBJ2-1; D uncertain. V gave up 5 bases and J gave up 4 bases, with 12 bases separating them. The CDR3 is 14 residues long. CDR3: CASSPSTVYNEQFF. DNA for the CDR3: TGTGCCAGCAGTCCATCGACCGTTTACAATGAGCAGTTCTTC.

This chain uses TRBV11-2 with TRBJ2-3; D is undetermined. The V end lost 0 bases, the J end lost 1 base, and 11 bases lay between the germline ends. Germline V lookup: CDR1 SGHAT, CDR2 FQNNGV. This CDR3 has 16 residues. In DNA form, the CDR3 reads TGTGCCAGCAGCTTAGATCGCGAGTCTGGCACAGATACGCAGTATTTT. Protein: CASSLDRESGTDTQYF. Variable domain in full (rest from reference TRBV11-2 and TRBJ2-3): EAGVAQSPRYKIIEKRQSVAFWCNPISGHATLYWYQQILGQGPKLLIQFQNNGVVDDSQLPKDRFSAERLKGVDSTLKIQPAKLEDSAVYLCASSLDRESGTDTQYFGPGTRLTVL.

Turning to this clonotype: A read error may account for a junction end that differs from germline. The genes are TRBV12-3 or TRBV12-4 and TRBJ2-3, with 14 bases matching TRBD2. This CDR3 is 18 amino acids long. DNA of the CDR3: TGTACCAGCAGCCGACGACTAGCGGGAGGGCCTGGCACAGATACGCAGTATTTT. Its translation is CTSSRRLAGGPGTDTQYF.

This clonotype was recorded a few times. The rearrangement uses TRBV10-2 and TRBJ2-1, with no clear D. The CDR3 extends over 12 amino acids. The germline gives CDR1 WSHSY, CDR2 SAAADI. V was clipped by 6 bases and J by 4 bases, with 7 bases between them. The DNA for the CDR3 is TGCGCCAGCAGAGAACAGTACAATGAGCAGTTCTTC. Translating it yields CASREQYNEQFF.

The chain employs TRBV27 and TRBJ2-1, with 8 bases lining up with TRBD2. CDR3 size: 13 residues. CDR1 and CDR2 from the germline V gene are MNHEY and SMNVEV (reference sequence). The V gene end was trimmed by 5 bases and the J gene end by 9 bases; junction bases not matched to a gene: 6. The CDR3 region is CASSAAGASEQFF. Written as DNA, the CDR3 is TGTGCCAGCAGTGCAGCGGGAGCCTCTGAGCAGTTCTTC.

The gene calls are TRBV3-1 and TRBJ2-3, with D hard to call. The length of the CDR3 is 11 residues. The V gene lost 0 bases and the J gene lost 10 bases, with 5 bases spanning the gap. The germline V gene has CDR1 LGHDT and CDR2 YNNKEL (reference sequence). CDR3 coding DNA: TGTGCCAGCAGCCAAGAAGTTGCGCAGTATTTT. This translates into CASSQEVAQYF.

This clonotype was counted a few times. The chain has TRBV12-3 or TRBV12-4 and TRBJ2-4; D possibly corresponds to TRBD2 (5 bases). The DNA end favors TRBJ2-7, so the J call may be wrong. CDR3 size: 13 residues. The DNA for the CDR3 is TGTGCCAGCAGTGCGGGCAGCAAGCGCGAGCAGTACTTC. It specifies CASSAGSKREQYF.

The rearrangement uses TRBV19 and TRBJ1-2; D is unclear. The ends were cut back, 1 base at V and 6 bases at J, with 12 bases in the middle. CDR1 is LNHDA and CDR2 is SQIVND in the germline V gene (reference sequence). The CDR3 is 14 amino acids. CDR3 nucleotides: TGTGCCAGTAGTATAGGGATGGGAGTGGATGGCTACACCTTC. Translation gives CASSIGMGVDGYTF.

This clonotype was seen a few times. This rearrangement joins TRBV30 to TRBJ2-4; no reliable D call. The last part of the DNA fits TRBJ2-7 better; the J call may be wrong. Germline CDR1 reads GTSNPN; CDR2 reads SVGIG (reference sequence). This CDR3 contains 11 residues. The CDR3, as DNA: TGTGCCTGGAGTGTTAAGGACGAGCAGTACTTC. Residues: CAWSVKDEQYF.

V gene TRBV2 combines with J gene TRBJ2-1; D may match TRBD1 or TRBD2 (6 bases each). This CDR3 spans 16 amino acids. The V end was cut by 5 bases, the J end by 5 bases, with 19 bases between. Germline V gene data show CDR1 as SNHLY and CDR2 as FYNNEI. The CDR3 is CASSPFGGGRNNEQFF. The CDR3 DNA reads TGTGCCAGCAGTCCTTTCGGAGGGGGACGAAACAATGAGCAGTTCTTC.

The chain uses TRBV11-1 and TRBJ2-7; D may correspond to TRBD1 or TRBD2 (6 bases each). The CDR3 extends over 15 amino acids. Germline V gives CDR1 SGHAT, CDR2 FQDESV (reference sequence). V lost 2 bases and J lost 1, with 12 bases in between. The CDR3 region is CASSLPGASSYEQYF. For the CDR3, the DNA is TGTGCCAGCAGCTTACCGGGGGCGTCTTCCTACGAGCAGTACTTC.

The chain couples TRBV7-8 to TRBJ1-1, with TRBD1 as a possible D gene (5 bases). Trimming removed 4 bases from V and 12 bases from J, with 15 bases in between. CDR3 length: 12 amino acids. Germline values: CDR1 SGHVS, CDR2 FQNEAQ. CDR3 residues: CASSSPGGGSFF. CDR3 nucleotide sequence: TGTGCCAGCAGCTCCCCGGGGGGTGGTTCTTTCTTT. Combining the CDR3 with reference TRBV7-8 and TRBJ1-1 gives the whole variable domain GAGVSQSPRYKVAKRGQDVALRCDPISGHVSLFWYQQALGQGPEFLTYFQNEAQLDKSGLPSDRFFAERPEGSVSTLKIQRTQQEDSAVYLCASSSPGGGSFFGQGTRLTVV.

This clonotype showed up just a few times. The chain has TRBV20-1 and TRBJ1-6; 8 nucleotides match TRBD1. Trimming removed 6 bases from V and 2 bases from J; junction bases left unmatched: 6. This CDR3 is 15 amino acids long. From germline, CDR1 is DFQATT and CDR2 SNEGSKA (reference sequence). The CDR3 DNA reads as TGCAGTGCCAGCCTGGGACAGGCCTATAATTCACCCCTCCACTTT. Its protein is CSASLGQAYNSPLHF.

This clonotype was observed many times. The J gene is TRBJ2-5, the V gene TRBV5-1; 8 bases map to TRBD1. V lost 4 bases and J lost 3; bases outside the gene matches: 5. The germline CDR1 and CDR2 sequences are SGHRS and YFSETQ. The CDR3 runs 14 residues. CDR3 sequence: CASSTSTGEETQYF. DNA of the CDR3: TGCGCCAGCAGCACCTCGACAGGGGAAGAGACCCAGTACTTC.

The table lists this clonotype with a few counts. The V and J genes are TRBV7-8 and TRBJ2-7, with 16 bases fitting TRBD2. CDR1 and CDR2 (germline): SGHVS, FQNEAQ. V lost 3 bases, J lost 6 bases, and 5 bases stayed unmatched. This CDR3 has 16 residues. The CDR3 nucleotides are TGTGCCAGCAGCTTTTCGGGACTAGCGGGAGGGAGCGAGCAGTACTTC. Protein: CASSFSGLAGGSEQYF.

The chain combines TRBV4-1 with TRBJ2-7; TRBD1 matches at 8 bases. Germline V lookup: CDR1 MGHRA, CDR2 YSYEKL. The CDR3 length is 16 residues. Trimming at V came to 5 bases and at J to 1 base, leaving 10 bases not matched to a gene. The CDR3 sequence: CASSSRSWTGSYEQYF. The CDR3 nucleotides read TGCGCCAGCAGCTCCCGATCCTGGACAGGGTCCTACGAGCAGTACTTC.

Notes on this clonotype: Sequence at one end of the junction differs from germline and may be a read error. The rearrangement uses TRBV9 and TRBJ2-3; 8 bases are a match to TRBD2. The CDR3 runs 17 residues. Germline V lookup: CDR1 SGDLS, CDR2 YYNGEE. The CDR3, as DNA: TGTGCCAACAGCGTAGGGGGGGGAGCGGGAGCGACAGATACGCAGTATTTT. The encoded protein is CANSVGGGAGATDTQYF.

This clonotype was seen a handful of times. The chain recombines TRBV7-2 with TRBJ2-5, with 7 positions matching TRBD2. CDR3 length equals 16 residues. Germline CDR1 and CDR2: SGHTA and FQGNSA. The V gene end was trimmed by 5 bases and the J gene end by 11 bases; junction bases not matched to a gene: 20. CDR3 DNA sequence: TGTGCCAGCAGCCTAGACGGCGGGAGTACCTACAATGAGCAGTACTTC. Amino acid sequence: CASSLDGGSTYNEQYF.